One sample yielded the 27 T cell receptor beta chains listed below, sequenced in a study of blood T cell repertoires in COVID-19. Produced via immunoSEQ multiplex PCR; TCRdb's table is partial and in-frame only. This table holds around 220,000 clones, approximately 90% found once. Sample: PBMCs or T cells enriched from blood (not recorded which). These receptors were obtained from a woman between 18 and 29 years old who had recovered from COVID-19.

The CDR3 sequence: CASSRGQVGNTIYF. The DNA of the CDR3 is TGTGCCAGCAGCAGGGGACAGGTTGGAAACACCATATATTTT. The rearrangement links TRBV14 to TRBJ1-3; 8 bases map to TRBD1. The CDR3 loop spans 14 amino acids. Per the germline V gene, CDR1 is SGHDN and CDR2 is FVKESK. V gave up 5 bases and J gave up 3 bases; unmatched junction bases: 3.

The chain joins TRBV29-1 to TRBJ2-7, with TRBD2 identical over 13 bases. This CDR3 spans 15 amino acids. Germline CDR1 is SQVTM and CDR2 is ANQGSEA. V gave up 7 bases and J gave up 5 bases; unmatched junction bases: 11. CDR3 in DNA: TGCAGCGATAGGACTAGCGGGAGATCTAGGAACGAGCAGTACTTC. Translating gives CSDRTSGRSRNEQYF.

CDR3 sequence: CASSFRQSTEAFF. CDR3 bases: TGTGCCAGCAGCTTTAGACAGAGCACTGAAGCTTTCTTT. This sequence joins TRBV7-3 and TRBJ1-1, with a weak D call TRBD1 (5 bases). Germline V CDR1 and CDR2: SGHTA, FQGTGA. V lost 3 bases, J lost 4 bases, and 9 bases lay in between. This CDR3 has 13 amino acids.

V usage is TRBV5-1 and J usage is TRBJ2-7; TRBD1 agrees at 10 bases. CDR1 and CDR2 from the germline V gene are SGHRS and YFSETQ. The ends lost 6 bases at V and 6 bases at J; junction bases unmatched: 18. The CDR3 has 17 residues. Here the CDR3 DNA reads TGCGCCAGCATGCCCGGAGGAAACCGGGACAGGGGACCCGAGCAGTACTTC. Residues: CASMPGGNRDRGPEQYF.

This CDR3 reads CASAGASLGQKLFF. The CDR3 coding sequence is TGTGCCAGCGCGGGGGCCTCACTTGGGCAAAAACTGTTTTTT. This chain links TRBV2 with TRBJ1-4, with D maybe TRBD1 (6 bases). V was shortened by 8 bases and J by 9 bases, with 19 bases between the two germline ends. Germline CDR1 reads SNHLY; CDR2 reads FYNNEI. The CDR3 covers 14 residues.

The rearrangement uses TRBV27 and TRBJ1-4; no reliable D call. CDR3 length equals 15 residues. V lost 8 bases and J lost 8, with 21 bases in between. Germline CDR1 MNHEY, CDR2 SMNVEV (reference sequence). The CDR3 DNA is TGTGCCAGCCATCGCGGAGTCGGGATTAGAGAAAAACTGTTTTTT. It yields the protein CASHRGVGIREKLFF.

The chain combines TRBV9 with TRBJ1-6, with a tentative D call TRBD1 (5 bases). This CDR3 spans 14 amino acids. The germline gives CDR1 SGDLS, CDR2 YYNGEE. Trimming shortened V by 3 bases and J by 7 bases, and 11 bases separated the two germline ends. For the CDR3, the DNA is TGTGCCAGCAGCGCAGCAGGGTCCAATTCACCCCTCCACTTT. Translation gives CASSAAGSNSPLHF. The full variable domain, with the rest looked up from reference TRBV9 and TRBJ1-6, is DSGVTQTPKHLITATGQRVTLRCSPRSGDLSVYWYQQSLDQGLQFLIQYYNGEERAKGNILERFSAQQFPDLHSELNLSSLELGDSALYFCASSAAGSNSPLHFGNGTRLTVT.

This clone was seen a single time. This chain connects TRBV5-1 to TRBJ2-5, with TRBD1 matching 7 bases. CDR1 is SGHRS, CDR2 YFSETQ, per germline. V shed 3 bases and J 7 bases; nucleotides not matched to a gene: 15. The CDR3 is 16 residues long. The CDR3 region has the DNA TGCGCCAGCAGCTCGGAAGGACAGGCTCTCCTGGCGACCCAGTACTTC. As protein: CASSSEGQALLATQYF.

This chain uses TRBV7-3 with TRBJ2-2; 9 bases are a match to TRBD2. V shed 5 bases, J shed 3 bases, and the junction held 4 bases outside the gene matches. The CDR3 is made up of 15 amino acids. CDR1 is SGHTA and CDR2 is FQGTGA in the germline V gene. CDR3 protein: CASSQSGGYTGELFF. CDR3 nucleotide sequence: TGTGCCAGCAGCCAAAGCGGGGGGTACACCGGGGAGCTGTTTTTT.

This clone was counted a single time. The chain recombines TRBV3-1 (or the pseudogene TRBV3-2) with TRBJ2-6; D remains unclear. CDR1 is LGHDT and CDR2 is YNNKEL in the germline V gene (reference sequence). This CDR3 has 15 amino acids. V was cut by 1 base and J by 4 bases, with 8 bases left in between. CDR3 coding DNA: TGTGCCAGCAGCCAAGTGGCAGTCGGGGCCAACGTCCTGACTTTC. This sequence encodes CASSQVAVGANVLTF.

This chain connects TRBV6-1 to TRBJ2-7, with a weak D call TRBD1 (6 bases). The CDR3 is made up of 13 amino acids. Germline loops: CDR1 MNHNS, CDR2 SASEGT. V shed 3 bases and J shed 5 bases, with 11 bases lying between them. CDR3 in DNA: TGTGCCAGCAGTGAGGCAGGGGTCGACGAGCAGTACTTC. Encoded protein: CASSEAGVDEQYF.

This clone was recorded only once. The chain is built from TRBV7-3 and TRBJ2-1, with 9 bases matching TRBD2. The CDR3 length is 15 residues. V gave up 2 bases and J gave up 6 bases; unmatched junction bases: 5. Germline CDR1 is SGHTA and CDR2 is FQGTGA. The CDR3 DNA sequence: TGTGCCAGCAGCTTAGGGCTAGCGGGGATCAATGAGCAGTTCTTC. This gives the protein CASSLGLAGINEQFF.

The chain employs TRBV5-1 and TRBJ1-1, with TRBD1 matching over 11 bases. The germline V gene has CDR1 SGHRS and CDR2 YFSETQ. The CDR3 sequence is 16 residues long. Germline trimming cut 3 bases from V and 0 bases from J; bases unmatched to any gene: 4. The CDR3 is CASSWGTGGMNTEAFF. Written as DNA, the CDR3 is TGCGCCAGCAGCTGGGGGACAGGGGGGATGAACACTGAAGCTTTCTTT.

The CDR3 DNA reads as TGTGCCAGCTTGGGGGCTGCCCATGGCTACACCTTC. Protein: CASLGAAHGYTF. The V and J genes are TRBV28 and TRBJ1-2, with D tentatively TRBD1 (6 bases). The germline V gene encodes CDR1 MDHEN and CDR2 SYDVKM. The ends were cut back, 8 bases at V and 6 bases at J, with 13 bases in the middle. The CDR3 totals 12 residues.

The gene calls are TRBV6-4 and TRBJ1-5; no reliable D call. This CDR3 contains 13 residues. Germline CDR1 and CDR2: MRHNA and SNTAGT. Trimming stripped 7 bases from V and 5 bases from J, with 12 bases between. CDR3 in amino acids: CASIRLQHQPQHF. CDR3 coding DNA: TGTGCCAGCATCCGACTACAACATCAGCCCCAGCATTTT.

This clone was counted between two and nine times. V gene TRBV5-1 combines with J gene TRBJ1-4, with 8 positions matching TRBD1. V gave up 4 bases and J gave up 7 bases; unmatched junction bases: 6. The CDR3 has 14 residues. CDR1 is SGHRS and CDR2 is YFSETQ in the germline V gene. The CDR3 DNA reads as TGCGCCAGCAGCACAGGACAGGGAGGTGAAAAACTGTTTTTT. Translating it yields CASSTGQGGEKLFF. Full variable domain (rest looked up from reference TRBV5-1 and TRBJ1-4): KAGVTQTPRYLIKTRGQQVTLSCSPISGHRSVSWYQQTPGQGLQFLFEYFSETQRNKGNFPGRFSGRQFSNSRSEMNVSTLELGDSALYLCASSTGQGGEKLFFGSGTQLSVL.

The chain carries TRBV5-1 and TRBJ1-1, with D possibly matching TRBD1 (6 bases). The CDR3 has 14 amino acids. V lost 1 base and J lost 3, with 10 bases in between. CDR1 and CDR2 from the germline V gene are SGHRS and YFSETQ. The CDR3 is CASSLYRDDTEAFF. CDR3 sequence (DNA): TGCGCCAGCAGCTTGTACAGGGACGACACTGAAGCTTTCTTT.

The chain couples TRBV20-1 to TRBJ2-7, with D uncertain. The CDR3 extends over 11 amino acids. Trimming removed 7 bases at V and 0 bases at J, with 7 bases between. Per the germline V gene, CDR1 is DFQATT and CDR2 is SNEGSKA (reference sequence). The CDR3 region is CSVGGSYEQYF. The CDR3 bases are TGCAGTGTAGGCGGCTCCTACGAGCAGTACTTC.

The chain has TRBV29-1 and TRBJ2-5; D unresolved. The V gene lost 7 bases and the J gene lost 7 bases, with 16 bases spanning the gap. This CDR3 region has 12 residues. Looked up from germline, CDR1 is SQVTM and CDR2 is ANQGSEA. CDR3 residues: CSGKTAGGTQYF. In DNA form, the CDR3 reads TGCAGCGGTAAGACTGCCGGCGGGACCCAGTACTTC.

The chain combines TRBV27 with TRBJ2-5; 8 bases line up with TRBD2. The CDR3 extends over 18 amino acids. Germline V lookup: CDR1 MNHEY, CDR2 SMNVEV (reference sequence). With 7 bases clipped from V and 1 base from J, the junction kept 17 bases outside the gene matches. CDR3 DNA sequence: TGTGCCAGCAACTTACTCCTGGGGACTAGGCAAGTCCAAGAGACCCAGTACTTC. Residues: CASNLLLGTRQVQETQYF.

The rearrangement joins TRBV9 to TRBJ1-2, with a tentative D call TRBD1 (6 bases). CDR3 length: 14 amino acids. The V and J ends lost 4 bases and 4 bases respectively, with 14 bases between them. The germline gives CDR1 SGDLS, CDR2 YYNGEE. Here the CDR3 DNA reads TGTGCCAGCAGCAAAGGTGGGGGCACCTATGGCTACACCTTC. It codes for CASSKGGGTYGYTF.

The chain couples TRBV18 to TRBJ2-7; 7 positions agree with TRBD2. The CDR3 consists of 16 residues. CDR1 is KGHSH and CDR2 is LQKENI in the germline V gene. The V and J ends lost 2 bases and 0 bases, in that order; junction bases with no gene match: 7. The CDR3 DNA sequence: TGTGCCAGCTCACCAAAAGCGGGATTAAGCTCCTACGAGCAGTACTTC. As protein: CASSPKAGLSSYEQYF.

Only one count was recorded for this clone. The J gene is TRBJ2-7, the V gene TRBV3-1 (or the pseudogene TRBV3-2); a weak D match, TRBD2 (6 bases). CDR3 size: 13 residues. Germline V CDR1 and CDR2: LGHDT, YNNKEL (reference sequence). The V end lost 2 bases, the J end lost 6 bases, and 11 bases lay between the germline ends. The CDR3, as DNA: TGTGCCAGCAGCCAACGACTAGTCCTCGAGCAGTACTTC. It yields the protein CASSQRLVLEQYF.

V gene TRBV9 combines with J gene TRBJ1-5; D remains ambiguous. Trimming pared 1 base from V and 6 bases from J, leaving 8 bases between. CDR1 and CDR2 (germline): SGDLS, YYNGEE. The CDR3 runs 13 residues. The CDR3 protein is CASSVRAGQPQHF. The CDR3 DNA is TGTGCCAGCAGCGTACGGGCGGGTCAGCCCCAGCATTTT.

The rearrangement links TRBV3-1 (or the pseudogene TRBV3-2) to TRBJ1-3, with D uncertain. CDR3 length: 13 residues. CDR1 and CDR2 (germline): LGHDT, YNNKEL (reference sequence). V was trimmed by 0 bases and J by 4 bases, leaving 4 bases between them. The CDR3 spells CASSQDMGNTIYF. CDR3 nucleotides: TGTGCCAGCAGCCAAGATATGGGAAACACCATATATTTT.

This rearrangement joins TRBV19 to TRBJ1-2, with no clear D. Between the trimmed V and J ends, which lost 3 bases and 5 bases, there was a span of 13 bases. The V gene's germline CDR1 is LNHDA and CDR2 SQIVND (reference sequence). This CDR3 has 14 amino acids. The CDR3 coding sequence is TGTGCCAGTAGTATGGGTCCCCGAGCGTATGGCTACACCTTC. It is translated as CASSMGPRAYGYTF. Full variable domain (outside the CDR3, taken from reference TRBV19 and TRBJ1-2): DGGITQSPKYLFRKEGQNVTLSCEQNLNHDAMYWYRQDPGQGLRLIYYSQIVNDFQKGDIAEGYSVSREKKESFPLTVTSAQKNPTAFYLCASSMGPRAYGYTFGSGTRLTVV.

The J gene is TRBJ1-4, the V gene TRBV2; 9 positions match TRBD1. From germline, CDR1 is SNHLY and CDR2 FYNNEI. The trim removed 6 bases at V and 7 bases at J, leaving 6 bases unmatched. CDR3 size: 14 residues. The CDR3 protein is CASSGTGQGEKLFF. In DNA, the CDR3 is TGTGCCAGCAGCGGGACAGGGCAAGGTGAAAAACTGTTTTTT.